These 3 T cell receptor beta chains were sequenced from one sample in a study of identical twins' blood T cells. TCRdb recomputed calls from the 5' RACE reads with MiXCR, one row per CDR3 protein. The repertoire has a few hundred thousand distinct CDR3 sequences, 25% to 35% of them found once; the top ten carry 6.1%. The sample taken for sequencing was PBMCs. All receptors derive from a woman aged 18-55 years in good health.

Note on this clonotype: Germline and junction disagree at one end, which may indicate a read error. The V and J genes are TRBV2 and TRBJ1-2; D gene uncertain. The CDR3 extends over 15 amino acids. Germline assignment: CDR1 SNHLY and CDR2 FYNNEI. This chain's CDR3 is CAGSEGRELGNGYTF. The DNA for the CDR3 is TGTGCCGGCAGTGAAGGACGGGAGTTGGGGAATGGCTACACCTTC.

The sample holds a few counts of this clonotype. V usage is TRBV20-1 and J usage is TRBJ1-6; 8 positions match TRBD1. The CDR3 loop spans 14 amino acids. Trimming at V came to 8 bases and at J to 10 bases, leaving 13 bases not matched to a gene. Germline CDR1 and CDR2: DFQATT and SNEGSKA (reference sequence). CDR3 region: CSIAQGAFRSPLHF. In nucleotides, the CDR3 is TGCAGTATCGCCCAGGGGGCATTTCGCTCACCCCTCCACTTT.

CDR3 protein: CSAALTRGNTEAFF. The CDR3 bases are TGCAGTGCTGCCCTCACCCGGGGGAACACTGAAGCTTTCTTT. The chain recombines TRBV20-1 with TRBJ1-1; D gene unclear. This CDR3 has 14 residues. Germline CDR1 reads DFQATT; CDR2 reads SNEGSKA (reference sequence). V was trimmed by 5 bases and J by 1 base, leaving 14 bases between them.